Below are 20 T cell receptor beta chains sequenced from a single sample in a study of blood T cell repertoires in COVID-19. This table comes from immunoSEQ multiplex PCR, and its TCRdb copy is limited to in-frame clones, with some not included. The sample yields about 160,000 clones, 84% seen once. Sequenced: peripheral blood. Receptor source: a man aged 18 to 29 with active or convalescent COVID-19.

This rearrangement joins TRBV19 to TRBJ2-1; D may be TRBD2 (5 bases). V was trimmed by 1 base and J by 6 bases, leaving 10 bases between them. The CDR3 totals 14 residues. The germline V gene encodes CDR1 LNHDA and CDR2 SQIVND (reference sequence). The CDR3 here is CASSIGRESNEQFF. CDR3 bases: TGTGCCAGTAGTATAGGTAGGGAGAGCAATGAGCAGTTCTTC.

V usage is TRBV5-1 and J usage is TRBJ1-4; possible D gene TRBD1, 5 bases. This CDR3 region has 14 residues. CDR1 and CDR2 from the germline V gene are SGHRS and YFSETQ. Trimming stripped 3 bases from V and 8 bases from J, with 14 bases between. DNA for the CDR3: TGCGCCAGCAGCTCCTACGCAGGGTTGGAAAAACTGTTTTTT. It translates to CASSSYAGLEKLFF. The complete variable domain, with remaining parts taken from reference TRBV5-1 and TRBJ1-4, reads KAGVTQTPRYLIKTRGQQVTLSCSPISGHRSVSWYQQTPGQGLQFLFEYFSETQRNKGNFPGRFSGRQFSNSRSEMNVSTLELGDSALYLCASSSYAGLEKLFFGSGTQLSVL.

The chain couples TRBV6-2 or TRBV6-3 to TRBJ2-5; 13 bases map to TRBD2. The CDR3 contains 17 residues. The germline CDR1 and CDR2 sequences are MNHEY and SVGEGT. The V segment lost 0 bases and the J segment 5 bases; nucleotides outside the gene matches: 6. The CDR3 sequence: CASSYSTGLAGLETQYF. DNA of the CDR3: TGTGCCAGCAGTTACTCGACGGGACTAGCGGGGCTGGAGACCCAGTACTTC.

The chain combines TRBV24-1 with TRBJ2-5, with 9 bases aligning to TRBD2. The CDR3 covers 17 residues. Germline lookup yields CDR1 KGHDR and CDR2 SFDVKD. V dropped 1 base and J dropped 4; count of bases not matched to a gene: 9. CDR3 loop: CATSDFGPSGMGETQYF. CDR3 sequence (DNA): TGTGCCACCAGTGATTTCGGGCCTAGCGGGATGGGAGAGACCCAGTACTTC.

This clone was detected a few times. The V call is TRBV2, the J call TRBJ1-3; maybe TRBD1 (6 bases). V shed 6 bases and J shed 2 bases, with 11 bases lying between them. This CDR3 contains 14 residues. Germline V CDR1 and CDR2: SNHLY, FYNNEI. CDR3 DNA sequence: TGTGCCAGCAGGCCCGGGACAACTGGAAACACCATATATTTT. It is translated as CASRPGTTGNTIYF.

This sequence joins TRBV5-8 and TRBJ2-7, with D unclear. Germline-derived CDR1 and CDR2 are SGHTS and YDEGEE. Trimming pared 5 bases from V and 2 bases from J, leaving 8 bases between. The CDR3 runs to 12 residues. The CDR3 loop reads CASSRRTYEQYF. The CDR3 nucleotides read TGTGCCAGCAGTAGGCGGACCTACGAGCAGTACTTC.

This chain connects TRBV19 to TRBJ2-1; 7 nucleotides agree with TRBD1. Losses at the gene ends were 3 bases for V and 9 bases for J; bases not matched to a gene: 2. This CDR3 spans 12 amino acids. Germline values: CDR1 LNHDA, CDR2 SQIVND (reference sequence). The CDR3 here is CASSINRGEQFF. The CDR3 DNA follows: TGTGCCAGTAGTATCAACAGGGGTGAGCAGTTCTTC.

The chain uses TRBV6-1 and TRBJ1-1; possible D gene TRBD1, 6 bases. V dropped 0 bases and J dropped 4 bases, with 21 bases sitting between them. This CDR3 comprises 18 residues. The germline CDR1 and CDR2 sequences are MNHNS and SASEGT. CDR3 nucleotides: TGTGCCAGCAGTGAAGCAACAGGGAGCCAGATCATGGGCACTGAAGCTTTCTTT. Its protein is CASSEATGSQIMGTEAFF.

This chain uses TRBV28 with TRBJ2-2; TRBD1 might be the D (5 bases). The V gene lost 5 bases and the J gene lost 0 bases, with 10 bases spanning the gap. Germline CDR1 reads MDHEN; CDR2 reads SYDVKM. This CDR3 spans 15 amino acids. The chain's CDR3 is CASSPQTANTGELFF. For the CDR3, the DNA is TGTGCCAGCAGTCCCCAGACAGCGAACACCGGGGAGCTGTTTTTT.

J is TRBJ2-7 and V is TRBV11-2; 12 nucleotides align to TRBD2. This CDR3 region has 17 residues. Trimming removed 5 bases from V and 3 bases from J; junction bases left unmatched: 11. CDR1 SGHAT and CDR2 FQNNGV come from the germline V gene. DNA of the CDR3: TGTGCCAGCAGCAAAAGACTAGCGGGGGCTGAGGTCTACGAGCAGTACTTC. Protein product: CASSKRLAGAEVYEQYF.

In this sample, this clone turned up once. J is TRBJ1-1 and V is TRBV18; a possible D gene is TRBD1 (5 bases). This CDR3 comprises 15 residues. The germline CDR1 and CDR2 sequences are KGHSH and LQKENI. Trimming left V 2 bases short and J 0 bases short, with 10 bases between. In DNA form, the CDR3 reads TGTGCCAGCTCACCAACGGGGGGGGTGAACACTGAAGCTTTCTTT. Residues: CASSPTGGVNTEAFF.

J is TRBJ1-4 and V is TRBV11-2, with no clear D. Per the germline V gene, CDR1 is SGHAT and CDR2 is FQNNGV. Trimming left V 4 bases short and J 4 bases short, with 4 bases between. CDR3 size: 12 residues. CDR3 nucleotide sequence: TGTGCCAGCAGCTATTATAATGAAAAACTGTTTTTT. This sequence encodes CASSYYNEKLFF.

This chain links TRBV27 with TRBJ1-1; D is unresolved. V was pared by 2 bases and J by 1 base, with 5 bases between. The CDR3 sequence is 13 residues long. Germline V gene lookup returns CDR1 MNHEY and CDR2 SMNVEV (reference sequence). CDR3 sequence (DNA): TGTGCCAGCAGTTTACGGGAGAACACTGAAGCTTTCTTT. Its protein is CASSLRENTEAFF.

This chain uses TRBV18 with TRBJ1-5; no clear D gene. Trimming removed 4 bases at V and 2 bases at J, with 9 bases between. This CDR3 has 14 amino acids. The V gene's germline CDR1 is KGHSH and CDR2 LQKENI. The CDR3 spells CASSRGEGNQPQHF. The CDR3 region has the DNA TGTGCCAGCTCACGCGGGGAAGGCAATCAGCCCCAGCATTTT.

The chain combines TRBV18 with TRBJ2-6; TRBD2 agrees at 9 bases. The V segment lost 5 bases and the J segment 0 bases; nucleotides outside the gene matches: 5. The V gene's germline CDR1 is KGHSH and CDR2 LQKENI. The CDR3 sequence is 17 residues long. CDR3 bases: TGTGCCAGCTCAATAGCGGGAGCCTCCTCTGGGGCCAACGTCCTGACTTTC. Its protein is CASSIAGASSGANVLTF.

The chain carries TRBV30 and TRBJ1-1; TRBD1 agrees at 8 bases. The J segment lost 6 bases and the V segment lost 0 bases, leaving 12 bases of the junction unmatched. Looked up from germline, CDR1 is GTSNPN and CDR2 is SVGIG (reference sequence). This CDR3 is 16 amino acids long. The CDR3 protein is CAWSVAETGVWSEAFF. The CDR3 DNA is TGTGCCTGGAGTGTAGCGGAGACAGGGGTTTGGTCTGAAGCTTTCTTT.

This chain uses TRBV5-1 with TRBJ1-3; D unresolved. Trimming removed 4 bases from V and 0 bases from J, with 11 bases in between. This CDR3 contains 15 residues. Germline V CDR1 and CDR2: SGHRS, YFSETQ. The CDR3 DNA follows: TGCGCCAGCAGCCTGGACGTTAGCTCTGGAAACACCATATATTTT. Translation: CASSLDVSSGNTIYF.

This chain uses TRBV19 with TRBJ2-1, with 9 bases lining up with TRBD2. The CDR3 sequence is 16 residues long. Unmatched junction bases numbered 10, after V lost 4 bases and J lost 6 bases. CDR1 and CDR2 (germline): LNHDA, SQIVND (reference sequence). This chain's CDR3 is CASSRLAGEVVNEQFF. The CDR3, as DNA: TGTGCCAGTAGTAGATTAGCGGGAGAGGTGGTCAATGAGCAGTTCTTC.

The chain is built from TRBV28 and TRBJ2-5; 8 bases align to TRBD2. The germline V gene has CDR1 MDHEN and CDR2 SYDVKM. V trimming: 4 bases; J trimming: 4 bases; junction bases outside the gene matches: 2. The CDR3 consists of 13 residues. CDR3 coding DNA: TGTGCCAGCAGTTACGGGGGGGGAGAGACCCAGTACTTC. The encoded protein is CASSYGGGETQYF.

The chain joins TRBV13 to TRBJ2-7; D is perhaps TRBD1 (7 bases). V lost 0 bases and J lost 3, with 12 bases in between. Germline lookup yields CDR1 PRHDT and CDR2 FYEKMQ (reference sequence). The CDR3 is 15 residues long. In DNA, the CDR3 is TGTGCCAGCAGCTTAGGCGGGGGACAGAACTACGAGCAGTACTTC. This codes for CASSLGGGQNYEQYF.